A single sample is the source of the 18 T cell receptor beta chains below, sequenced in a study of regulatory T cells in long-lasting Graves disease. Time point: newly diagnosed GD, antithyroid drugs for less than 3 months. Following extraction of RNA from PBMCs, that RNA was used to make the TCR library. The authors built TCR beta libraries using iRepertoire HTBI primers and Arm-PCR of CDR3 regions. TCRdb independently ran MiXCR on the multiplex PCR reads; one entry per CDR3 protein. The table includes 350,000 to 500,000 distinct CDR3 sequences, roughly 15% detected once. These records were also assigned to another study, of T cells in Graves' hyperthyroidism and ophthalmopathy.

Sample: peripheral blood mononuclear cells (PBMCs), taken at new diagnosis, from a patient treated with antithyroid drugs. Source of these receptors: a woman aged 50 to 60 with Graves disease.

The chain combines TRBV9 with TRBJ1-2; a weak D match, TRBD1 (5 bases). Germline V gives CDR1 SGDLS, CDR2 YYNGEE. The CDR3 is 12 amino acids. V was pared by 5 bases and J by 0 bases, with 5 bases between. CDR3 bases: TGTGCCAGCAGGGGACCTAACTATGGCTACACCTTC. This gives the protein CASRGPNYGYTF.

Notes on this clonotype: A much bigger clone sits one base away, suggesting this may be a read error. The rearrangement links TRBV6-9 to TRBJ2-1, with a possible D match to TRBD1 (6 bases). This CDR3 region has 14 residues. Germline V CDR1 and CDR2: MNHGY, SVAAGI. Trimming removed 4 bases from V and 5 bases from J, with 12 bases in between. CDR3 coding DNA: TGTGCCAGCAGTTCCGGGGCAGGGGACAATGAGCAGTTCTTC. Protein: CASSSGAGDNEQFF.

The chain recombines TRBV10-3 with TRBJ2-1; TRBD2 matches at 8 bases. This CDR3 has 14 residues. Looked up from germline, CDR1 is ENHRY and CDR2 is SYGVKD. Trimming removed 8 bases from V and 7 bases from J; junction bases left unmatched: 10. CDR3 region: CAISKAGVGNEQFF. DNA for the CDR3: TGTGCCATCTCTAAAGCGGGAGTGGGTAATGAGCAGTTCTTC.

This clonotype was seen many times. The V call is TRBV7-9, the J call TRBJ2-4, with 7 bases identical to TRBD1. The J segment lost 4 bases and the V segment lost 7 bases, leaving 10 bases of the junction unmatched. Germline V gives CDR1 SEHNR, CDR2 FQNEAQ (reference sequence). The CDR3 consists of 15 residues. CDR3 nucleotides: TGTGCCAGCACCCACCTCGACAGGGAAAAAAACATTCAGTACTTC. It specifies CASTHLDREKNIQYF.

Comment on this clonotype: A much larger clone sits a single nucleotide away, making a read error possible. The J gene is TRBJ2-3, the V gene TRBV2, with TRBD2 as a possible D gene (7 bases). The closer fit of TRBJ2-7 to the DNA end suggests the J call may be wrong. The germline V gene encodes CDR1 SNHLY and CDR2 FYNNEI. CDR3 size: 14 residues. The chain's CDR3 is CASSLAGRDNEQYF. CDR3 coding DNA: TGTGCCAGCAGTTTGGCGGGGAGGGACAATGAGCAGTACTTC.

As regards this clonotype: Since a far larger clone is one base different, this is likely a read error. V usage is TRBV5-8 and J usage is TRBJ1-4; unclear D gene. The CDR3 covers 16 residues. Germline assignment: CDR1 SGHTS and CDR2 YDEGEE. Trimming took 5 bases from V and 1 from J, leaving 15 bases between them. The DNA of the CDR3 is TGTGCCAGCAGTCGGACCTTCACCGGAACTAATGAAAAACTGTTTTTT. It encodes CASSRTFTGTNEKLFF.

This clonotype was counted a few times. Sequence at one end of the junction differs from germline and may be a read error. The CDR3 sequence: CAGSLGQGTGELFF. Written as DNA, the CDR3 is TGCGCCGGCAGCTTGGGACAGGGGACCGGGGAGCTGTTTTTT. V and J are TRBV5-1 and TRBJ2-2; 10 positions match TRBD1. Per germline, CDR1 SGHRS and CDR2 YFSETQ. CDR3 length: 14 amino acids.

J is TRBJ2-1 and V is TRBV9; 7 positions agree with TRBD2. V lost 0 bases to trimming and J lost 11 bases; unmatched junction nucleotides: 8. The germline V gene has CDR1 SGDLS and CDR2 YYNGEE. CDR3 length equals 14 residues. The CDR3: CASSVESTTSQQFF. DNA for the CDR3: TGTGCCAGCAGCGTAGAGAGTACGACTAGCCAGCAGTTCTTC.

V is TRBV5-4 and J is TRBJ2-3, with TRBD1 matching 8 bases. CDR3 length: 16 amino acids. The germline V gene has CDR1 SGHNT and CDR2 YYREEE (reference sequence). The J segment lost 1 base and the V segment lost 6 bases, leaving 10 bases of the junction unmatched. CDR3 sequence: CASTYLTGGGTDTQYF. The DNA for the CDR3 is TGTGCCAGCACATACCTTACAGGGGGAGGCACAGATACGCAGTATTTT.

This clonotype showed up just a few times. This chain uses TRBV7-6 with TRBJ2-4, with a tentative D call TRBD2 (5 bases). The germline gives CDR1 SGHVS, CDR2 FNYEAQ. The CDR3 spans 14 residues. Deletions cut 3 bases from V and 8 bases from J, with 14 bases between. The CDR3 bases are TGTGCCAGCAGCTTGGCCAATCTCGGGGACATTCAGTACTTC. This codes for CASSLANLGDIQYF.

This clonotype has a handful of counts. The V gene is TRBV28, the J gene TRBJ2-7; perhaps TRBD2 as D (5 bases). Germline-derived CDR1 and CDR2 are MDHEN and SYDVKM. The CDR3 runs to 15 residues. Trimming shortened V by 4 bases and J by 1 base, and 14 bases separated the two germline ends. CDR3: CASSSPPRGSYEQYF. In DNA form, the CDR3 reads TGTGCCAGCAGTTCCCCCCCCCGCGGGTCCTACGAGCAGTACTTC. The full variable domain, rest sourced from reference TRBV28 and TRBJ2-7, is DVKVTQSSRYLVKRTGEKVFLECVQDMDHENMFWYRQDPGLGLRLIYFSYDVKMKEKGDIPEGYSVSREKKERFSLILESASTNQTSMYLCASSSPPRGSYEQYFGPGTRLTVT.

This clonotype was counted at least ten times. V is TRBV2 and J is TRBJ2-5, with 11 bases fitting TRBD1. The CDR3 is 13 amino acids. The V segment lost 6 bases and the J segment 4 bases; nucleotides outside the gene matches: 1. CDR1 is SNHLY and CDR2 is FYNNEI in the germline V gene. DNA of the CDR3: TGTGCCAGCAGAGGGACAGGGGGAGAGACCCAGTACTTC. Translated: CASRGTGGETQYF.

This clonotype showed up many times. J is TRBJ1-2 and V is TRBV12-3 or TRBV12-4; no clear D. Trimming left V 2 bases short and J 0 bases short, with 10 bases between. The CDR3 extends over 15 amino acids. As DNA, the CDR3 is TGTGCCAGCAGTTTACGTGGCCACGCTAACTATGGCTACACCTTC. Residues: CASSLRGHANYGYTF.

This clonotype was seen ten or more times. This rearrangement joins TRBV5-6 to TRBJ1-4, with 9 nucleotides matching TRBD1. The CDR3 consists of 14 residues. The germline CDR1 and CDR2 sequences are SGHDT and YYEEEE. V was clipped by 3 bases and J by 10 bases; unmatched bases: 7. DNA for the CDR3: TGTGCCAGCAGCTCGGGACAGGGTTCCGGAAAACTGTTTTTT. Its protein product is CASSSGQGSGKLFF.

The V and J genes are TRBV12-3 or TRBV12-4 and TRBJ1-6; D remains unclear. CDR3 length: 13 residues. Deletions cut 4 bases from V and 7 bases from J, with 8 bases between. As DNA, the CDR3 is TGTGCCAGCAGTTCCGACGGAAATTCACCCCTCCACTTT. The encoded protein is CASSSDGNSPLHF.

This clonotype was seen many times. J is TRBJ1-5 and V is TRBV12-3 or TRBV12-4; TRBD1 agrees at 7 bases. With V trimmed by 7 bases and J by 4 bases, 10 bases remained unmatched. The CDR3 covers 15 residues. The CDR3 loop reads CASTREGARNQPQHF. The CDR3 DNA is TGTGCCAGCACCCGGGAGGGGGCGAGGAATCAGCCCCAGCATTTT.

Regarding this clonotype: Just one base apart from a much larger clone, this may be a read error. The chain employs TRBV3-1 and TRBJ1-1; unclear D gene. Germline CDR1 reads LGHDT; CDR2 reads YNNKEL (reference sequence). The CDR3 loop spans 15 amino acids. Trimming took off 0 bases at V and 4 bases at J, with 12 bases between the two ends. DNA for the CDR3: TGTGCCAGCAGCCAAGAACCGGTCGCGTCCACTGAAGCTTTCTTT. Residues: CASSQEPVASTEAFF.

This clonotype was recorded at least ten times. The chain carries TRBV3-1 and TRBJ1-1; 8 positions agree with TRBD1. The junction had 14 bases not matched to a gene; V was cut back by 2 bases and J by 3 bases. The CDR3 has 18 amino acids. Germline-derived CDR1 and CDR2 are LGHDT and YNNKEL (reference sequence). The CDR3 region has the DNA TGTGCCAGCAGCCAACCCCCCATGGGGACAGGATGGGACACTGAAGCTTTCTTT. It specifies CASSQPPMGTGWDTEAFF.